This T cell receptor beta chain is drawn from a study of a mutant IDH1 vaccine in newly diagnosed glioma. Across the study: With temozolomide cycles, or 4-6 weeks after radiotherapy alone, vaccination was started. It was radiotherapy, temozolomide, or both that patients received previously, with most receiving both. The treated group averaged approximately 42 years old and was 62.5% male, roughly 38% female.

For this clone: Its specificity is unknown.

Documented time point: week 5, during vaccination. The investigators gave 300 ug of mutant IDH1 20-mer peptide in each vaccine dose, together with topical imiquimod. TCRdb keeps only in-frame clones here, not all; method: immunoSEQ multiplex PCR. The table includes 23,000 or so clones, 77% detected once. Germline CDR1 and CDR2: MDHEN and SYDVKM. Trimming stripped 7 bases from V and 2 bases from J, with 12 bases between. The CDR3 length is 15 residues. The TCR sequence derives from a man aged 40-49 years with glioma. Sequenced here: PBMCs, sampled from a glioma patient whose treatment included an IDH1 peptide vaccine. V and J are TRBV28 and TRBJ2-6; D gene ambiguous. The CDR3 bases are TGTGCCAGCACAGGTTTTGGCGCTGGGGCCAACGTCCTGACTTTC. Translating gives CASTGFGAGANVLTF.